A single T cell receptor (beta chain) is shown here with its context. Its antigen is not known. Preparing the TCRbeta library involved the use of unique molecular identifiers. TCRdb ran MiXCR on the PCR reads and lists one entry per CDR3 protein. The sample has about 470,000 distinct CDR3 sequences; approximately 41% are singletons. This entry comes from a study of T-cell reconstitution after alpha-beta-depleted transplantation in children. Regarding the study as a whole: In patients about two months after transplant, alpha-beta T cells reportedly arose from several hundred expanded graft clones. The origin of high day-60 TCRbeta diversity in some patients lay in surviving recipient T cells and thymic progenitors.

Trimming took 9 bases from V and 4 from J; bases not matched to a gene: 9. The CDR3 length is 14 residues. Germline CDR1 is SGHRS and CDR2 is YFSETQ. Source: PBMCs, taken before TCRalphabeta/CD19-depleted stem cell transplant. The receptor's source is a girl aged 2 to 10 with aplastic anemia, due to receive a stem cell transplant. The chain combines TRBV5-1 with TRBJ2-2; TRBD1 agrees at 7 bases. The CDR3 coding sequence is TGCGCCACCAAAGACAGGGACGGCACCGGGGAGCTGTTTTTT. Translating gives CATKDRDGTGELFF.